Described below is a single T cell receptor beta chain sequence and its context. The specificity of this receptor is unknown. Qualities for individual bases were not recorded, and no much larger clone is one base off. Libraries were prepared through the immunoSEQ multiplex PCR assay. DNA from the cultured, isolated CD4+ T cells was subjected to TCR beta CDR3 sequencing. Per the source publication's procedure: Non-productive TCR sequences were removed and reads were trimmed to the CDR3 region, keeping CDR3s of at least 7 amino acids. The MANAFEST web app was used to pick out antigen-specific clonotypes by comparing their expansion in peptide wells with that in reference cultures. To count as positive, a clone had to show expansion at FDR<0.05 compared with the reference and with all other wells, an odds ratio above 5, and a frequency above 0.1% in two replicate wells. Cross-reactive clonotypes were defined as significantly expanded in SARS-CoV-2 spike wells and in at least one common cold coronavirus spike condition. Levenshtein distance calculated with the stringdist R package was used to assess CDR3 similarity, and unrooted trees were constructed with ape in R 3.6.1. Held by TCRdb, this immuneACCESS table contains in-frame sequences only and omits some clones. Under half of the omission traces to an unresolved V gene where checked; the cause of the rest is unknown. Clone size and the V and J calls come from that table; the DNA yielded D and trimming. Across this sample there are more than 60,000 clones, with 74% seen only once. The leading ten clones occupy 1.5% to 1.7% of the sample.

This record belongs to a study of vaccination effects on CD4 cells after COVID-19 (dated by TCRdb to 2021 to 2024). Context from the whole study: Post-vaccine samples across the study were collected a median of 72 days after the second dose, with a range of 14 to 241. SARS-CoV-2 spike-specific CD4+ TCR repertoires were compared before and after mRNA vaccination in COVID-19 convalescent patients and in infection-naive vaccine recipients. A total of 10 COVID-19 convalescent patients and a handful of SARS-CoV-2-naive healthy vaccine recipients were included in the full study. In the study, cultures from other donors were sequenced using the Oncomine TCR Beta short-read assay on an Illumina iSeq 100. Broader findings and caveats from the paper: The study was limited by a small number of convalescent patients, and early post-infection timepoints were lacking. In healthy vaccine recipients, vaccine-induced clones were almost all SARS-CoV-2 mono-reactive, with only 1 of 255 cross-reactive with common cold coronaviruses. Marked clonal contraction was observed in both infection-induced and vaccine-induced clones at late post-vaccination timepoints, consistent with waning T cell responses.

In the ViraFEST assay, PBMC were stimulated with viral peptide pools, and antigen-specific CD4+ T cell clonotypes were then identified by expansion using TCR sequencing. After roughly 11 days of culture, CD4+ T cells were isolated with the EasySep CD4+ T cell isolation kit. Participants received two doses of either the BNT162b2 or the mRNA-1273 mRNA SARS-CoV-2 vaccine. Negative nucleocapsid antibody results before and after vaccination confirmed that the healthy vaccine recipients had no prior SARS-CoV-2 infection. About 1.8 million PBMC per well were cultured with about 9.6 ug/ml peptides in IMDM containing around 4.6% human AB serum, around 9.7 IU/ml IL-2 and gentamicin. On days 3 and 7, half of the culture medium was replaced with fresh IL-2-containing medium. Unless noted otherwise, every peptide stimulation condition was cultured in triplicate wells. Using Ficoll-Paque Plus gradient centrifugation, PBMC were separated from whole blood and then either used fresh or cryopreserved at -140C. The overlapping peptide pools covered the spike proteins of SARS-CoV-2 and of the common cold coronaviruses HCoV-NL63, HCoV-OC43 and HCoV-229E. The QIAamp micro DNA kit was used to extract genomic DNA from the cultured CD4+ T cells.

CDR1 and CDR2 (GTSNPN, SVGIG) derive from the germline V gene (reference sequence). V was cut back by 2 bases and J by 0 bases, leaving a gap of 14 bases between them. The CDR3, cysteine through phenylalanine, is 16 amino acids long. Just the 48-base CDR3 DNA is kept, in frame starting at base 1. Sample: CD4+ T cells from PBMCs cultured with HCoV-229E spike peptides, taken after COVID-19 vaccination. The sample's cell subset or site, from its label and the paper: HCoV-229E spike overlapping peptide pool stimulation. The chain employs TRBV30 and TRBJ1-3; too little of a D gene remains to name it. This TCR was recovered from a human donor who received a COVID-19 vaccine. Read as DNA, the sequence is TGTGCCTGGAGTACAAAGTGGACCGACTCTGGAAACACCATATATTTT. Translated, this is CAWSTKWTDSGNTIYF.